Each of the 27 T cell receptor beta chains below was sequenced from the same sample in a study of blood T cell repertoires in COVID-19. Libraries were prepared by immunoSEQ multiplex PCR; TCRdb keeps only in-frame clonotypes and omits some of them. The sample includes some 130,000 clones, roughly 78% of them seen just once. The sample comprised peripheral blood. Receptors originate from a man between 60 and 75 years old with acute or convalescent COVID-19.

This chain uses TRBV11-3 with TRBJ2-2, with D perhaps matching TRBD1 (6 bases). CDR3 size: 15 residues. The germline gives CDR1 SGHNT, CDR2 YENEEA. The V gene lost 1 base and the J gene lost 6 bases, with 12 bases spanning the gap. CDR3 bases: TGTGCCAGCAGCTTAGGAGGGACAAGCGCCGGGGAGCTGTTTTTT. It codes for CASSLGGTSAGELFF.

This clone came up once. This sequence joins TRBV5-1 and TRBJ2-2; D remains ambiguous. V lost 0 bases to trimming and J lost 0 bases, with 9 bases between them. The V gene's germline CDR1 is SGHRS and CDR2 YFSETQ. This CDR3 region has 16 residues. CDR3 sequence reads: CASSLAVRANTGELFF. As DNA, the CDR3 is TGCGCCAGCAGCTTGGCGGTGAGAGCGAACACCGGGGAGCTGTTTTTT.

V is TRBV10-3 and J is TRBJ1-6; a possible D gene is TRBD1 (5 bases). Germline lookup yields CDR1 ENHRY and CDR2 SYGVKD. The CDR3 is made up of 17 amino acids. V was cut by 0 bases and J by 5 bases, with 14 bases left in between. The CDR3 protein is CAISESGGSLNNSPLHF. CDR3 in DNA: TGTGCCATCAGTGAGTCGGGGGGGTCCCTTAATAATTCACCCCTCCACTTT.

The rearrangement joins TRBV28 to TRBJ1-2; 8 bases match TRBD1. Per germline, CDR1 MDHEN and CDR2 SYDVKM. Trimming at V came to 4 bases and at J to 4 bases, leaving 5 bases not matched to a gene. The CDR3 extends over 14 amino acids. CDR3 sequence reads: CASSSTGGGYGYTF. CDR3 coding DNA: TGTGCCAGCAGTTCCACAGGGGGGGGCTATGGCTACACCTTC.

The chain links TRBV14 to TRBJ1-1; possibly TRBD1 for D (6 bases). The CDR3 runs 14 residues. CDR1 is SGHDN and CDR2 is FVKESK in the germline V gene. Trimming cost V 4 bases and J 6 bases, with 15 bases left between them. CDR3: CASSRLQGSAEAFF. The CDR3 region has the DNA TGTGCCAGCAGCCGCCTACAGGGTTCTGCTGAAGCTTTCTTT. The complete variable domain, with remaining parts taken from reference TRBV14 and TRBJ1-1, reads EAGVTQFPSHSVIEKGQTVTLRCDPISGHDNLYWYRRVMGKEIKFLLHFVKESKQDESGMPNNRFLAERTGGTYSTLKVQPAELEDSGVYFCASSRLQGSAEAFFGQGTRLTVV.

This chain joins TRBV7-8 and TRBJ1-1; D gene ambiguous. The germline V and J ends were trimmed by 3 bases and 5 bases, with 10 bases remaining between them. The length of the CDR3 is 13 residues. Germline V gives CDR1 SGHVS, CDR2 FQNEAQ. CDR3 nucleotide sequence: TGTGCCAGCAGCTTGGGGAGGGCAACTGAAGCTTTCTTT. Protein: CASSLGRATEAFF.

The chain couples TRBV12-3 or TRBV12-4 to TRBJ2-7, with a possible D match to TRBD2 (6 bases). Between the trimmed V and J ends, which lost 10 bases and 6 bases, there was a span of 16 bases. The length of the CDR3 is 12 residues. CDR3: CATSSGAGEQYF. In DNA form, the CDR3 reads TGTGCCACCTCCTCAGGAGCGGGCGAGCAGTACTTC.

The V gene is TRBV29-1, the J gene TRBJ1-1; D might be TRBD1 (5 bases). The CDR3 is made up of 12 amino acids. The V end was cut by 8 bases, the J end by 0 bases, with 10 bases between. CDR1 and CDR2 from the germline V gene are SQVTM and ANQGSEA. This CDR3 reads CSHTGVNTEAFF. For the CDR3, the DNA is TGCAGCCATACGGGGGTGAACACTGAAGCTTTCTTT.

The DNA for the CDR3 is TGTGCCACCAACCTAGTTGACTTCTACGAGCAGTACTTC. This sequence encodes CATNLVDFYEQYF. The V and J genes are TRBV6-5 and TRBJ2-7; no definite D call. Germline-derived CDR1 and CDR2 are MNHEY and SVGAGI. The CDR3 has 13 amino acids. Deletions cut 10 bases from V and 3 bases from J, with 16 bases between.

The chain links TRBV27 to TRBJ1-1; possibly TRBD1 for D (5 bases). The CDR3 runs to 15 residues. V was shortened by 5 bases and J by 4 bases, with 17 bases between the two germline ends. In germline, CDR1 is MNHEY, CDR2 SMNVEV (reference sequence). The DNA of the CDR3 is TGTGCCAGCAGTCCCTCGGGCCCAAGGGGCACTGAAGCTTTCTTT. It yields the protein CASSPSGPRGTEAFF.

Only a few counts were recorded for this clone. The chain has TRBV25-1 and TRBJ2-4, with D possibly being TRBD2 (6 bases). Trimming took 6 bases from V and 9 from J, leaving 15 bases between them. The CDR3 covers 13 residues. Germline V CDR1 and CDR2: MGHDK, SYGVNS. This CDR3 is CASSHPGRGIQYF. CDR3 DNA sequence: TGTGCCAGCAGCCACCCGGGGCGGGGCATTCAGTACTTC.

This sequence joins TRBV5-1 and TRBJ1-1; no clear D gene. With 1 base removed from V and 7 bases from J, the gap between germline ends came to 8 bases. The CDR3 loop spans 12 amino acids. Germline loops: CDR1 SGHRS, CDR2 YFSETQ. This chain's CDR3 is CASSLSRGEAFF. CDR3 DNA: TGCGCCAGCAGCTTGAGTAGAGGTGAAGCTTTCTTT.

V usage is TRBV6-6 and J usage is TRBJ1-2, with 9 bases lining up with TRBD1. The CDR3 covers 15 residues. The V gene's germline CDR1 is MNHNY and CDR2 SVGAGI (reference sequence). Trimming removed 4 bases from V and 4 bases from J; junction bases left unmatched: 7. The DNA of the CDR3 is TGTGCCAGCAGTTTCACGGGGACAGGGCGCTATGGCTACACCTTC. Protein: CASSFTGTGRYGYTF.

In this sample, this clone turned up once. The chain employs TRBV27 and TRBJ2-7; TRBD2 matches at 15 bases. CDR1 is MNHEY and CDR2 is SMNVEV in the germline V gene (reference sequence). The CDR3 sequence is 14 residues long. J lost 6 bases, V lost 4 bases, and 1 base had no gene match. CDR3 region: CASSSGLAGGEQYF. The CDR3 DNA sequence: TGTGCCAGCAGTTCGGGACTAGCGGGAGGCGAGCAGTACTTC.

This chain uses TRBV20-1 with TRBJ2-1; D is ambiguous. The CDR3 is made up of 11 amino acids. V dropped 5 bases and J dropped 10 bases, with 12 bases sitting between them. Germline V gene lookup returns CDR1 DFQATT and CDR2 SNEGSKA (reference sequence). In nucleotides, the CDR3 is TGCAGTGCTGCACTACCGCTGGAGCAGTTCTTC. It encodes CSAALPLEQFF.

The chain uses TRBV19 and TRBJ1-1; 8 bases map to TRBD1. In germline, CDR1 is LNHDA, CDR2 SQIVND (reference sequence). V lost 8 bases to trimming and J lost 2 bases; unmatched junction nucleotides: 4. This CDR3 comprises 13 residues. The CDR3 nucleotides are TGTGCCAGTCGAGGACAGGGTAACACTGAAGCTTTCTTT. Amino acids: CASRGQGNTEAFF.

V and J are TRBV27 and TRBJ1-2; D ambiguous. V was pared by 4 bases and J by 2 bases, with 17 bases between. This CDR3 has 16 amino acids. The germline gives CDR1 MNHEY, CDR2 SMNVEV (reference sequence). CDR3 protein: CASSSSGLGKNYGYTF. In DNA, the CDR3 is TGTGCCAGCAGTTCGTCGGGGTTAGGAAAAAACTATGGCTACACCTTC.

V and J are TRBV5-1 and TRBJ2-1; unclear D gene. CDR3 length equals 14 residues. The V end lost 0 bases, the J end lost 3 bases, and 7 bases lay between the germline ends. Looked up from germline, CDR1 is SGHRS and CDR2 is YFSETQ. Written as DNA, the CDR3 is TGCGCCAGCAGCTTGGAGGCGGACTACAATGAGCAGTTCTTC. It encodes CASSLEADYNEQFF.

The chain couples TRBV28 to TRBJ1-2, with a weak D call TRBD1 (5 bases). Germline CDR1 and CDR2: MDHEN and SYDVKM. The CDR3 consists of 13 residues. Trimming left V 9 bases short and J 5 bases short, with 16 bases between. DNA for the CDR3: TGTGCCAGGGACACGGATAAGGGGTATGGCTACACCTTC. As protein: CARDTDKGYGYTF.

The gene calls are TRBV30 and TRBJ1-6; no definite D call. Germline CDR1 reads GTSNPN; CDR2 reads SVGIG (reference sequence). Trimming took 7 bases from V and 6 from J, leaving 19 bases between them. The CDR3 totals 15 residues. CDR3 sequence: CALRNSRSPNSPLHF. The CDR3 DNA is TGTGCCTTACGTAACTCACGTAGTCCTAATTCACCCCTCCACTTT.

The genes are TRBV28 and TRBJ1-6; 8 bases match TRBD1. The germline V gene has CDR1 MDHEN and CDR2 SYDVKM. CDR3 length: 17 amino acids. J was trimmed by 2 bases and V by 3 bases; bases with no gene match: 6. In DNA form, the CDR3 reads TGTGCCAGCAGTTTTATACAGGGGGGAACCTATAATTCACCCCTCCACTTT. Translation: CASSFIQGGTYNSPLHF.

This clone was seen once. V and J are TRBV3-1 (or the pseudogene TRBV3-2) and TRBJ2-7; 14 bases agree with TRBD2. Germline CDR1 is LGHDT and CDR2 is YNNKEL (reference sequence). Trimming removed 8 bases from V and 0 bases from J; junction bases left unmatched: 3. CDR3 length: 15 residues. CDR3 protein: CASLGTSGSSYEQYF. CDR3 coding DNA: TGTGCCAGCCTCGGGACTAGCGGGAGCTCCTACGAGCAGTACTTC.

V usage is TRBV2 and J usage is TRBJ1-2, with D unresolved. Germline V gene lookup returns CDR1 SNHLY and CDR2 FYNNEI. There are 10 residues in the CDR3. Deletions cut 3 bases from V and 7 bases from J, with 3 bases between. CDR3 sequence: CASSDGGYTF. In DNA, the CDR3 is TGTGCCAGCAGTGACGGTGGCTACACCTTC.

This clone was picked up one time. The V gene is TRBV6-2 or TRBV6-3, the J gene TRBJ2-5; 8 nucleotides match TRBD2. CDR1 and CDR2 from the germline V gene are MNHEY and SVGEGT. The CDR3 contains 14 residues. V lost 1 base to trimming and J lost 4 bases; unmatched junction nucleotides: 2. The CDR3 DNA reads as TGTGCCAGCAGTTACTTCGGGGGGGGAGAGACCCAGTACTTC. It specifies CASSYFGGGETQYF.

This clone was picked up one time. This chain uses TRBV30 with TRBJ2-1, with 11 nucleotides matching TRBD2. The V segment lost 1 base and the J segment 12 bases; nucleotides outside the gene matches: 14. CDR1 GTSNPN and CDR2 SVGIG come from the germline V gene (reference sequence). The CDR3 is 16 amino acids. CDR3 in DNA: TGTGCCTGGAGTGCTCCCGGGACTAGCGGCCTGGGGGCGCAGTTCTTC. Residues: CAWSAPGTSGLGAQFF.

The chain is built from TRBV5-4 and TRBJ2-7; maybe TRBD2 (5 bases). Germline V lookup: CDR1 SGHNT, CDR2 YYREEE (reference sequence). This CDR3 region has 12 residues. V dropped 4 bases and J dropped 7 bases, with 12 bases sitting between them. The CDR3 DNA sequence: TGTGCCAGCAGCCTCAGAGGGCGTGAGCAGTACTTC. It encodes CASSLRGREQYF.

V is TRBV9 and J is TRBJ2-5; 8 nucleotides line up with TRBD2. CDR3 length equals 14 residues. Trimming removed 4 bases from V and 5 bases from J; junction bases left unmatched: 7. CDR1 SGDLS and CDR2 YYNGEE come from the germline V gene. The CDR3 coding sequence is TGTGCCAGCAGCCCGGGGGGGGTACTGGAGACCCAGTACTTC. Amino acid sequence: CASSPGGVLETQYF.